Listed here is a single TCR beta chain. Profiling relied on immunoSEQ multiplex PCR, and the TCRdb table lists in-frame clones only, not all of them. The table has around 67,000 clones, around 93% seen once; the top ten hold 2% to 2.5%. This sample is drawn from a study of T cell changes during pregnancy in multiple sclerosis. The receptor comes from a female donor with multiple sclerosis, enrolled in a pregnancy study. The sequencing used peripheral blood, collected in the first trimester of pregnancy.

CDR3 sequence reads: CASSLWLAGGPGTGELFF. The CDR3 bases are TGTGCCAGCAGCTTGTGGCTAGCGGGAGGGCCGGGGACCGGGGAGCTGTTTTTT. The V and J genes are TRBV5-4 and TRBJ2-2; 12 bases agree with TRBD2. CDR1 is SGHNT, CDR2 YYREEE, per germline (reference sequence). This CDR3 region has 18 residues. Trimming took 1 base from V and 5 from J; bases not matched to a gene: 9.